The clone carrying this TCR beta chain appeared many times. The record originates from a study of early T cells in non-severe SARS-CoV-2 infection. Across the study: Investigators sequenced bulk RNA drawn from unsorted whole blood, and chains remained unpaired.

The CDR3 runs to 19 residues. In germline, CDR1 is DFQATT, CDR2 SNEGSKA (reference sequence). After removal of 0 bases from V and 4 bases from J, the junction contained 17 bases not matched to a gene. From the 5' RACE reads, TCRdb called clonotypes with MiXCR, one entry per CDR3 protein. The table shows 45,000 to 55,000 distinct CDR3 sequences, with 13% occurring only once. The clonotype originates from an adult who was a healthcare worker with PCR-confirmed SARS-CoV-2 infection or an uninfected control (not recorded which). Sequenced sample: whole blood. The chain is built from TRBV20-1 and TRBJ2-2; 7 bases are a match to TRBD2. CDR3 loop: CSARDWGAGVPTTTGELFF. CDR3 coding DNA: TGCAGTGCTAGAGATTGGGGCGCGGGGGTGCCTACAACCACCGGGGAGCTGTTTTTT.